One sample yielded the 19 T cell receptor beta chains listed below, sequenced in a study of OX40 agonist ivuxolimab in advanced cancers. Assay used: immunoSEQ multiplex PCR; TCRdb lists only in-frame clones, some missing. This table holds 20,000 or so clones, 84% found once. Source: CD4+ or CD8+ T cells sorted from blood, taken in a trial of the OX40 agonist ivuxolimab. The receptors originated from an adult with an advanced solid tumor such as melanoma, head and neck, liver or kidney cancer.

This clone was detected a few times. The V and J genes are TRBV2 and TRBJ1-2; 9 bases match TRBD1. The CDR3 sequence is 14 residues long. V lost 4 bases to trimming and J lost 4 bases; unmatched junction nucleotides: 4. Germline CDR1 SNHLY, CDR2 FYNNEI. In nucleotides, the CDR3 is TGTGCCAGCAGTGCAGACAGGGGGACCTATGGCTACACCTTC. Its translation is CASSADRGTYGYTF.

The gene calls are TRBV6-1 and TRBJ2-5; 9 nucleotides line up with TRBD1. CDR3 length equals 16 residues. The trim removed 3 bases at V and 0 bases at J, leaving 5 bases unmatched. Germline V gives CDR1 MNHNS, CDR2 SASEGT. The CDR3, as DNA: TGTGCCAGCAGTGATATAAACAGGGGGCACCAAGAGACCCAGTACTTC. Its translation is CASSDINRGHQETQYF.

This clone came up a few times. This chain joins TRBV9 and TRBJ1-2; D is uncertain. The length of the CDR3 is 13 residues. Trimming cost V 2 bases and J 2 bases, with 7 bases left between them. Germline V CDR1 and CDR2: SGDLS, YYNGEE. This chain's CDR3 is CASSVAANYGYTF. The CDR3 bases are TGTGCCAGCAGCGTTGCAGCCAACTATGGCTACACCTTC.

DNA of the CDR3: TGTGCCAGCAGTCCTCAGGACAGGGGGGGAGAGACCCAGTACTTC. Translating gives CASSPQDRGGETQYF. The chain uses TRBV27 and TRBJ2-5; 10 nucleotides agree with TRBD1. The CDR3 is 15 amino acids. CDR1 and CDR2 (germline): MNHEY, SMNVEV (reference sequence). Trimming took 5 bases from V and 4 from J; bases not matched to a gene: 7.

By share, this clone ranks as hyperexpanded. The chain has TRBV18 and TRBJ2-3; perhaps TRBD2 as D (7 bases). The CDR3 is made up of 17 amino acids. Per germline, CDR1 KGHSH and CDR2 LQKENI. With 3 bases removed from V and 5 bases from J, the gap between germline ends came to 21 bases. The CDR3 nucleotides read TGTGCCAGCTCACCCCCGGAGGGGGAGGGCCGGGAAGATACGCAGTATTTT. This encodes CASSPPEGEGREDTQYF.

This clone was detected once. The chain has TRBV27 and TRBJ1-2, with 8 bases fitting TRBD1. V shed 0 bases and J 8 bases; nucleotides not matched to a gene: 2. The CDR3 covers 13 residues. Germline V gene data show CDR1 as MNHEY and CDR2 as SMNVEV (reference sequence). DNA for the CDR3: TGTGCCAGCAGTTTATCGGGACAGGCCGGCTACACCTTC. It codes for CASSLSGQAGYTF.

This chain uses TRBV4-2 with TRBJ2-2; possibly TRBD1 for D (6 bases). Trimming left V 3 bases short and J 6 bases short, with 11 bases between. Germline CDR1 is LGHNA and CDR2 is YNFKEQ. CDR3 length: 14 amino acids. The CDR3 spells CASSHETGSGELFF. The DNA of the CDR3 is TGTGCCAGCAGCCACGAAACAGGGTCCGGGGAGCTGTTTTTT.

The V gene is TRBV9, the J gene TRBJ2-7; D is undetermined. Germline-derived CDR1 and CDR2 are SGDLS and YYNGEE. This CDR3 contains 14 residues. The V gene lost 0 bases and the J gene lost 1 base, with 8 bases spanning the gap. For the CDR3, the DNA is TGTGCCAGCAGCGTAGGTGGTGTATCCTACGAGCAGTACTTC. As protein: CASSVGGVSYEQYF.

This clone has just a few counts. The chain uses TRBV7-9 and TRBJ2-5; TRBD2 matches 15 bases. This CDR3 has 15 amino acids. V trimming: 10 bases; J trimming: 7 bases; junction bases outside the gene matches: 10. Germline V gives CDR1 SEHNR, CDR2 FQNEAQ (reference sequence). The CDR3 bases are TGTGCCATTACAACCGGGACTAGCGGGGGGCGGACCCAGTACTTC. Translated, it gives CAITTGTSGGRTQYF.

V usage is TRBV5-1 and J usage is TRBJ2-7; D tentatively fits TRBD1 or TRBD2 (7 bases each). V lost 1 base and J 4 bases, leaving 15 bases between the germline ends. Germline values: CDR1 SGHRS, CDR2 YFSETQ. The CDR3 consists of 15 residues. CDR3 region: CASSLSRGGEYEQYF. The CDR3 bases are TGCGCCAGCAGCTTGAGCAGGGGGGGAGAGTACGAGCAGTACTTC.

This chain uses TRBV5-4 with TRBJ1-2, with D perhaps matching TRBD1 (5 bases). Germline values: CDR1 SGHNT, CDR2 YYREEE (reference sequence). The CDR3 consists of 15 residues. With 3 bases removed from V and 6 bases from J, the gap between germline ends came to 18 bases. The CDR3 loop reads CASSSQPTGGNGYTF. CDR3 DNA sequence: TGTGCCAGCAGCTCCCAACCCACAGGTGGAAATGGCTACACCTTC.

The CDR3 sequence: CASRVPGQGSHQPQHF. The DNA for the CDR3 is TGTGCCAGCAGAGTACCGGGACAGGGATCCCATCAGCCCCAGCATTTT. The chain has TRBV6-6 and TRBJ1-5, with 9 bases identical to TRBD1. V dropped 6 bases and J dropped 5; count of bases not matched to a gene: 11. This CDR3 spans 16 amino acids. The V gene's germline CDR1 is MNHNY and CDR2 SVGAGI (reference sequence).

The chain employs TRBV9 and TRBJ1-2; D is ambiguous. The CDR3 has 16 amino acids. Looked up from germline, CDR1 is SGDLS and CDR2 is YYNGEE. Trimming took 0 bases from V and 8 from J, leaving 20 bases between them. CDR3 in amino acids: CASSVEPGRLLAGYTF. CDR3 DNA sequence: TGTGCCAGCAGCGTAGAGCCCGGACGGTTGCTTGCGGGCTACACCTTC.

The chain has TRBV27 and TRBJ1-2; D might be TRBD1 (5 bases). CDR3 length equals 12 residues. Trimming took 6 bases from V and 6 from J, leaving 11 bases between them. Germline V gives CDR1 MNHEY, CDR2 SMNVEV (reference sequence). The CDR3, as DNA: TGTGCCAGCAGGGGGGGGGAAAATGGCTACACCTTC. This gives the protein CASRGGENGYTF.

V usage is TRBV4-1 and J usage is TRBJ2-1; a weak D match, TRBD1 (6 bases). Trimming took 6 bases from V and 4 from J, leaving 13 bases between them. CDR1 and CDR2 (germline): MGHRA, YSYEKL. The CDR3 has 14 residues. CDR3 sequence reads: CASSRARGYNEQFF. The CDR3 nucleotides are TGCGCCAGCAGTCGGGCCAGGGGTTACAATGAGCAGTTCTTC.

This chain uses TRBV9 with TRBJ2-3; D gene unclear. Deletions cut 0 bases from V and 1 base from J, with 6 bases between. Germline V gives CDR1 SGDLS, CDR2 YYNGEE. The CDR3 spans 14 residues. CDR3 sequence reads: CASSVGIRTDTQYF. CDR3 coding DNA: TGTGCCAGCAGCGTAGGTATTCGCACAGATACGCAGTATTTT.

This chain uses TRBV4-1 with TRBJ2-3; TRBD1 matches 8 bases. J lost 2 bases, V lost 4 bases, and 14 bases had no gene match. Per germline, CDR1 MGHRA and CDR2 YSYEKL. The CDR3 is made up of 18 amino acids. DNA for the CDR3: TGCGCCAGCAGCCGCACCCCAAGGGGACAGGCATTCACAGATACGCAGTATTTT. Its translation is CASSRTPRGQAFTDTQYF.

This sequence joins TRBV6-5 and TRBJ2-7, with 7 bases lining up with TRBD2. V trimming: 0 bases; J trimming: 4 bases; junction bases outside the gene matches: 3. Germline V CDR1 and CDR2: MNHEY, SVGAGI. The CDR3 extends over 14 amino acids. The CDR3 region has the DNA TGTGCCAGCAGTTACTCGGGAGGGGAGTACGAGCAGTACTTC. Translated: CASSYSGGEYEQYF.

CDR3 in DNA: TGTGCCAGCAGTGATCCCGGTAGATACGAGCAGTACTTC. Amino acid sequence: CASSDPGRYEQYF. The chain combines TRBV2 with TRBJ2-7; the D is unclear. Germline lookup yields CDR1 SNHLY and CDR2 FYNNEI. V gave up 3 bases and J gave up 4 bases, with 10 bases separating them. The CDR3 has 13 residues.